The clone carrying this T cell receptor (beta chain) is a singleton in its sample. This sample is drawn from a study of blood T cell repertoires in COVID-19. CDR1 SGHRS and CDR2 YFSETQ come from the germline V gene. J lost 6 bases, V lost 6 bases, and 12 bases had no gene match. This CDR3 contains 17 residues. The table came from immunoSEQ multiplex PCR; TCRdb's copy has only in-frame clones and leaves some out. Among about 80,000 clones listed, around 83% were seen once. The chain recombines TRBV5-1 with TRBJ2-1; 13 nucleotides line up with TRBD2. The origin of this receptor is a man aged 45-65 years with acute or convalescent COVID-19. Input material: peripheral blood. This CDR3 is CASILGTSGIRGNEQFF. The CDR3 nucleotides are TGCGCCAGCATCCTCGGGACTAGCGGGATCAGGGGCAATGAGCAGTTCTTC.